This record covers a single T cell receptor (beta chain). It lacks a known antigen. It has no much larger one-base neighbor in the sample; base qualities were not kept. The germline ends are 7 bases apart after V is trimmed by 0 bases and J by 0 bases. Its CDR3 holds 15 amino acids, cysteine through phenylalanine. This entry keeps only the CDR3 DNA: 45 bases, framed from base 1. Sequences SGHRS (CDR1) and YFSETQ (CDR2) are obtained from the germline V gene. The treatment or condition label, read with the paper, signifies: in vitro stimulation with specific CMV peptide epitopes to enrich CMV-specific T cells. This entry belongs to a study of T cell repertoires in cytomegalovirus infection (dated by TCRdb to 2018 to 2020). About the full investigation: Recently identified HLA-C-restricted CMV epitopes, whose presentation resists viral immunomodulation, were targeted by peptide stimulations together with well-studied HLA-B-restricted epitopes. Because public TCR beta signatures pointed to carriage of CMV infection together with the matching HLA type, the HLA type of each donor mattered for the analysis. What the research found in general, with its limitations: Carriers of CMV infection plus the relevant HLA type were discriminated by the cumulative frequency of public TCR beta family members in the study cohort and in an independent approximately 350-donor cohort. The ex vivo response was dominated by HLA-C-restricted CMV-specific TCR beta clonotypes, which also provided the single most frequent clonotype in two of eight donors.

This sample was sequenced with an Illumina HiSeq 1500. TCRdb redid the processing of the public reads, applying fastp at Q25 and MiXCR, and retained in-frame beta chains. Rows are combined by CDR3 protein, so each entry shows the most common genes and DNA. The sample contains fewer than 900,000 distinct CDR3 sequences, approximately 32% of them found a single time. Of the sample, around 13% falls within the top ten clones. The receptor chain draws on TRBV5-1 and TRBJ1-5, with the identity of the D gene unclear. The sequence was collected from a human donor in good health (CMV status not recorded). Some clones in this sample may be carry-over from other donors' samples. The sequenced sample was cultured CD8+ T cells from PBMCs, obtained from culture after CMV antigen stimulation. The CDR3 has the sequence CASSLGWDSNQPQHF. The nucleotide sequence is given as TGCGCCAGCAGCTTGGGATGGGATAGCAATCAGCCCCAGCATTTT.